The rows below give T cell receptor beta chains drawn from one sample of a study of T cell responses to AZD1222 COVID-19 vaccine. The method was immunoSEQ multiplex PCR; TCRdb's version includes in-frame clones alone and lacks a portion of them. The sample consists of 80,000 to 100,000 clones, approximately 85% of them appearing once. The sample was peripheral blood, taken on day 0 of AZD1222 vaccination. Source of these receptors: an adult in good health. The CDR3 runs from the conserved cysteine through the conserved F or W.

TRBV9,TRBJ2-7,CASSVGLAGEKLTYEQYF
TRBV5-1,TRBJ2-1,CASSLALGQGYNEQFF
TRBV3-1/TRBV3-2,TRBJ2-7,CASSAPRDSSYEQYF
TRBV10-3,TRBJ1-2,CAISLTGDGYTF
TRBV5-1,TRBJ1-1,CASSVPGTGGTEAFF
TRBV5-1,TRBJ2-6,CASSLLPVQTGANVLTF
TRBV19,TRBJ1-4,CASRLEGTANEKLFF
TRBV24-1,TRBJ2-3,CATSGEDTQYF
TRBV28,TRBJ2-7,CASSLRGRANEQYF
TRBV2,TRBJ2-5,CASSSPGQGRETQYF